Sequencing of this TCR beta chain was carried out in a study of beta chain features in type 1 diabetes (dated by TCRdb to 2016 to 2018). For the wider study: No differences in mean age, gender distribution, total cell number or subset yield were found between patients and healthy donors. A total of 107,917,701 sorted cells were examined across all samples, and RNA yield correlated strongly with the number of cells per subset. The study compared the TCRB repertoires of sorted circulating CD4+ T cell subsets in recently diagnosed type 1 diabetes patients with those in matched healthy donors. Regulatory and stem cell-like memory subsets were isolated from only 8 patients and about eight healthy donors, whereas naive and central memory subsets came from all 28 donors. What the research found in general, with its limitations: In all four CD4+ subsets, TCRB CDR3 length was moderately but significantly shorter in type 1 diabetes patients. Because small numbers of individuals were included in the HLA sub-analyses, any influence of HLA type on TCRB rearrangement was left unresolved. Patients with type 1 diabetes made fewer insertions and deleted more nucleotides at VDJ recombination sites, implying thymic rearrangement abnormalities. PCR might favor shorter templates, but patient and control samples were amplified and corrected together, so any skew would affect both groups equally. The naive, central memory and regulatory TCRB repertoires appeared to resemble one another more closely among patients than among healthy donors. Because cDNA was sequenced instead of genomic DNA, highly expressing activated cells could be over-represented, though the groups showed no difference in activation or CD3 levels.

Of note for this clone: The target of this receptor is not known. No per-base quality is available; no much larger clone lies one base away.

All of the isolated RNA was reverse transcribed with the High Capacity cDNA Reverse Transcription Kit, so expressed TCRB transcripts were sequenced. Naive, central memory and regulatory T cell samples underwent deep immunoSEQ sequencing, averaging around 3.7 million total reads per sample. Sorted cells were lysed in RLT buffer, and RNA was extracted using DNase-treated RNeasy Micro or Mini kits according to cell number. To prevent cross-contamination, every cell subset was processed on its own, while patient and healthy donor samples were processed together. The immunoSEQ multiplex PCR was used to amplify TCRB sequences from cDNA, yielding 87-bp fragments that span the CDR3 region. Sequencing of the amplicons was performed on the Illumina HiSeq platform. The paper's processing steps were these. PCR bias was corrected computationally using synthetic template baselines, and reads within Hamming distance 2 were collapsed, with unmergeable singletons discarded. Reads were aligned against IMGT to assign V, D and J genes, CDR3 length and insertions or deletions at six rearrangement sites. Within each subset, clonotype counts were normalized to the number of sorted cells before true diversity and Gini coefficients were calculated with the tcR R package. The overlap coefficient, calculated on TCRB nucleotide sequences, was used to measure repertoire sharing. In its TCRdb copy, this immuneACCESS table keeps in-frame sequences only and misses some clones. Where compared with another copy, unresolved V genes explain less than half of these, and the others have no known cause. Clone size and the V and J calls come from that table; the DNA yielded D and trimming. The sample records roughly 150,000 clones, 7.5% to 8.5% of which are singletons. The ten most abundant clones make up approximately 0.5% of the sample.

The CDR3 numbers 17 residues from cysteine through phenylalanine. The entry retains the CDR3 DNA only, 51 bases that are in frame from base 1. Ends trimmed: V by 6 bases, J by 0 bases; bases unmatched to a gene: 9. CDR1 is given as MDHEN and CDR2 as SYDVKM, both from the germline V gene. A single peripheral blood draw of 95 to 150 mL on average was collected from each donor into heparinised tubes. Using a panel that included CD45RO, CCR7, CD25, CD127, CD95 and CD27, naive, central memory, regulatory and stem cell-like memory CD4+ T cells were sorted on a BD FACSAria II. A purity above 95% was achieved for all sorted populations. Right away, PBMCs were isolated by Lymphoprep density gradient centrifugation and were stained directly, with no culture step. To minimize batch effects, samples were stained and sorted in pairs, one healthy donor with one patient per experiment.

This receptor was taken from a man aged 18-30 years with type 1 diabetes. Input material: central memory CD4+ T cells from blood. Recombination linked TRBV28 to TRBJ1-5; 9 bases in the middle match TRBD1. The DNA is as follows: TGTGCCAGCAGCAGGACAGGGGCCATCTATAGCAATCAGCCCCAGCATTTT. It specifies CASSRTGAIYSNQPQHF.